This T cell receptor beta chain appears in the sequencing data of a study of shared clonotypes between healthy human individuals. Study outcomes and limitations: The genetic and exposure-history diversity represented was limited by few donors. Only blood was sampled, and tissue TCR repertoires likely differ from blood ones. Generation probabilities were higher for clonotypes shared across all four sorted-subset donors than for unshared ones.

The CDR3 runs 13 residues. Germline values: CDR1 SGDLS, CDR2 YYNGEE. Between the trimmed V and J ends, which lost 3 bases and 6 bases, there was a span of 12 bases. Regarding this clone: Its antigen is as yet unknown.

Every immunoSEQ plate was one replicate of a subset's evenly spread DNA. The data were produced by immunoSEQ multiplex PCR, yet TCRdb's version contains in-frame clones alone and is incomplete. Here the sample spans about 1 million clones, roughly 80% being singletons. The TCR was taken from a man younger than 30 in good health. V usage is TRBV9 and J usage is TRBJ2-5; D is uncertain. Sequencing was done on a sample of memory CD4+ T cells sorted from blood. As for subset: CD45RA-negative fraction. The CDR3: CASSDPLGKTQYF. CDR3 coding DNA: TGTGCCAGCAGCGACCCCCTTGGGAAGACCCAGTACTTC. The variable domain in full, with the rest retrieved from reference TRBV9 and TRBJ2-5, is DSGVTQTPKHLITATGQRVTLRCSPRSGDLSVYWYQQSLDQGLQFLIQYYNGEERAKGNILERFSAQQFPDLHSELNLSSLELGDSALYFCASSDPLGKTQYFGPGTRLLVL.